A selection of T cell receptor beta chains follows, all from one sample in a study of blood T cell repertoires in COVID-19. Sequencing used immunoSEQ multiplex PCR; TCRdb keeps in-frame clones, though not all of them. This sample carries 140,000 to 150,000 clones, approximately 78% of them seen once, and the ten largest clones take roughly 5.6%. Sequencing was performed on PBMCs or T cells enriched from blood (not recorded which). These receptors all come from a woman in her fifties or sixties who had recovered from COVID-19. CDR3s leave out the opening cysteine and the closing phenylalanine or tryptophan. Fields, in order: V gene, CDR3 protein.

V gene: TRBV20-1; CDR3 protein: SATGAETQY
V gene: TRBV5-4; CDR3 protein: ASSPRDTHSPLH
V gene: TRBV19; CDR3 protein: ASNGGGISTDTQY
V gene: TRBV7-9; CDR3 protein: ASTLGGQSYNEQF
V gene: TRBV2; CDR3 protein: ASRRFGQGNTEAF
V gene: TRBV2; CDR3 protein: ASSLEGQGASPLH
V gene: TRBV11-1; CDR3 protein: ASSTGTHVRKNIQY
V gene: TRBV5-1; CDR3 protein: ASSLQGGREQF
V gene: TRBV3-1/TRBV3-2; CDR3 protein: ASSRQARNTEAF
V gene: TRBV25-1; CDR3 protein: ASKAGLTSDNEQF
V gene: TRBV18; CDR3 protein: ASSVGGINQPQH
V gene: TRBV5-6; CDR3 protein: ASSSGLMRGGYT
V gene: TRBV24-1; CDR3 protein: ATSDHSALGWGYT
V gene: TRBV19; CDR3 protein: ASSFEGGSGYGYT
V gene: TRBV6-5; CDR3 protein: ASSRGTFNEKLF
V gene: TRBV27; CDR3 protein: ASSFSGGTEAF
V gene: TRBV7-3; CDR3 protein: ASSPTGAEDTQY
V gene: TRBV2; CDR3 protein: ASSRGPTVTTEAF
V gene: TRBV9; CDR3 protein: ASSLDFFGYT
V gene: TRBV5-1; CDR3 protein: ASSLEEPEAF
V gene: TRBV19; CDR3 protein: ASSSDRVTTEAF
V gene: TRBV14; CDR3 protein: ASSQDVRSEQY
V gene: TRBV6-1; CDR3 protein: ASSEPGGFGQPQH
V gene: TRBV5-1; CDR3 protein: ASSFAGTDTGELF
V gene: TRBV7-2; CDR3 protein: ASSLEPEETQY
V gene: TRBV6-2/TRBV6-3; CDR3 protein: ASSPLRGYGSSDAGSSYNSPLH
V gene: TRBV7-2; CDR3 protein: ASSLLYQTQY
V gene: TRBV19; CDR3 protein: ASSIAGGNSPLH
V gene: TRBV7-6; CDR3 protein: ASSLEARAGGYT
V gene: TRBV18; CDR3 protein: ASSAMGQGGGQPQH
V gene: TRBV10-3; CDR3 protein: AIRGLSTDTQY
V gene: TRBV18; CDR3 protein: ASSPFVGDLGEKLF
V gene: TRBV11-2; CDR3 protein: ASSLGGGLAGAYEQY
V gene: TRBV7-9; CDR3 protein: ASSPGGALGGNTEAF
V gene: TRBV2; CDR3 protein: ASSETSGGPGEQF
V gene: TRBV3-1/TRBV3-2; CDR3 protein: ASSHPSGANTDTQY
V gene: TRBV28; CDR3 protein: ASSAGTPGGAQY
V gene: TRBV5-5; CDR3 protein: ASSSPGQGSNQPQH
V gene: TRBV7-6; CDR3 protein: ASSFRQGGGYEQY
V gene: TRBV11-2; CDR3 protein: ASSLAFRDRGMKKTQY